The rows below give T cell receptor beta chains drawn from one sample of a study of T cell responses to AZD1222 COVID-19 vaccine. Generated by immunoSEQ multiplex PCR, the TCRdb table keeps only in-frame clones and is missing some. Of around 99,000 clones detected, around 90% appear once; the ten largest clones hold 22%. The sample was peripheral blood, taken on day 0 of AZD1222 vaccination. All receptors derive from an adult in good health. Both conserved end residues are part of each CDR3. The D gene is left open where the match is weak. For some rows the clone size is stated as once, few or many, or as a class when expanded; others skip it.

d_gene: -
j_gene: TRBJ1-5
v_gene: TRBV7-2
abundance: -
CDR3nt: TGTGCCAGCAGCGACGTGGGTCAGCCCCAGCATTTT
CDR3aa: CASSDVGQPQHF

d_gene: -
j_gene: TRBJ1-1
v_gene: TRBV12-3/TRBV12-4
abundance: few
CDR3nt: TGTGCCAGCAGCGAAACAGTCACTGAAGCTTTCTTT
CDR3aa: CASSETVTEAFF

d_gene: -
j_gene: TRBJ2-7
v_gene: TRBV29-1
abundance: -
CDR3nt: TGCAGCGTTATAAGCGGATACTACGAGCAGTACTTC
CDR3aa: CSVISGYYEQYF

d_gene: -
j_gene: TRBJ1-5
v_gene: TRBV6-5
abundance: once
CDR3nt: TGTGCCAGCAGTTCGGATTATCAGGGCGCCAATCAGCCCCAGCATTTT
CDR3aa: CASSSDYQGANQPQHF

d_gene: -
j_gene: TRBJ1-3
v_gene: TRBV7-2
abundance: -
CDR3nt: TGTGCCAGCAGCTTACCAGGGTCCTCTGGAAACACCATATATTTT
CDR3aa: CASSLPGSSGNTIYF

d_gene: -
j_gene: TRBJ2-1
v_gene: TRBV12-3/TRBV12-4
abundance: few
CDR3nt: TGTGCCAGCAGTTCCTCGTCGGGGGAGCAGTTCTTC
CDR3aa: CASSSSSGEQFF

d_gene: -
j_gene: TRBJ1-1
v_gene: TRBV4-3
abundance: -
CDR3nt: TGCGCCAGCAGCCAAGGGAGATGGGAGGTCACTGAAGCTTTCTTT
CDR3aa: CASSQGRWEVTEAFF

d_gene: -
j_gene: TRBJ2-1
v_gene: TRBV11-2
abundance: -
CDR3nt: TGTGCCAGCAGCTCCCCGACTTTAAGCACGGAGCAGTTCTTC
CDR3aa: CASSSPTLSTEQFF

d_gene: -
j_gene: TRBJ1-2
v_gene: TRBV7-9
abundance: -
CDR3nt: TGTGCCAGCAGCCGGGTGGAGAAGGTGGTCGGCTACACCTTC
CDR3aa: CASSRVEKVVGYTF

d_gene: -
j_gene: TRBJ2-1
v_gene: TRBV6-1
abundance: few
CDR3nt: TGTGCCAGCAGTGAAGGGGGTCAAGCCTACAATGAGCAGTTCTTC
CDR3aa: CASSEGGQAYNEQFF

d_gene: TRBD2
j_gene: TRBJ2-1
v_gene: TRBV27
abundance: -
CDR3nt: TGTGCCAGCAGTATAGCGGGGGGGCCTTTCTGGGAGCAGTTCTTC
CDR3aa: CASSIAGGPFWEQFF

d_gene: -
j_gene: TRBJ1-5
v_gene: TRBV27
abundance: -
CDR3nt: TGTGCCAGCAGTTTACTAAATCAGCCCCAGCATTTT
CDR3aa: CASSLLNQPQHF

d_gene: -
j_gene: TRBJ1-1
v_gene: TRBV4-2
abundance: -
CDR3nt: TGTGCCAGCAGCCAAGATAGGGGCTCCACTGAAGCTTTCTTT
CDR3aa: CASSQDRGSTEAFF

d_gene: -
j_gene: TRBJ2-7
v_gene: TRBV2
abundance: -
CDR3nt: TGTGCCAGCAGTGATCCCGGGGGCTTCTCCTACGAGCAGTACTTC
CDR3aa: CASSDPGGFSYEQYF

d_gene: TRBD2
j_gene: TRBJ2-3
v_gene: TRBV9
abundance: -
CDR3nt: TGTGCCAGCAGCGAAGCCGGAGTAGCGGGGCCGAGGGATACGCAGTATTTT
CDR3aa: CASSEAGVAGPRDTQYF

d_gene: -
j_gene: TRBJ1-4
v_gene: TRBV20-1
abundance: -
CDR3nt: TGCAGTGCTAGTCGGTCAGGGAGCGAAAAACTGTTTTTT
CDR3aa: CSASRSGSEKLFF

d_gene: -
j_gene: TRBJ1-2
v_gene: TRBV27
abundance: -
CDR3nt: TGTGCCAGCAGTTTGAATCGTGCGGGGTTGATGAACTATGGCTACACCTTC
CDR3aa: CASSLNRAGLMNYGYTF

d_gene: -
j_gene: TRBJ1-5
v_gene: TRBV6-5
abundance: -
CDR3nt: TGTGCCAGCAGTTACAAAGTGAATCAGCCCCAGCATTTT
CDR3aa: CASSYKVNQPQHF

d_gene: TRBD2
j_gene: TRBJ2-5
v_gene: TRBV7-2
abundance: -
CDR3nt: TGTGCCAGCAGCTTAGCTAGCGGGGGGGCGCAGACCCAGTACTTC
CDR3aa: CASSLASGGAQTQYF

d_gene: -
j_gene: TRBJ1-6
v_gene: TRBV25-1
abundance: once
CDR3nt: TGTGCCAGCAGCCCTGAGGTAGGGTGGGGGACCTATAATTCACCCCTCCACTTT
CDR3aa: CASSPEVGWGTYNSPLHF

d_gene: -
j_gene: TRBJ1-3
v_gene: TRBV19
abundance: -
CDR3nt: TGTGCCAGTAGTTTCACGGGGCACTCTGGAAACACCATATATTTT
CDR3aa: CASSFTGHSGNTIYF

d_gene: -
j_gene: TRBJ1-2
v_gene: TRBV11-2
abundance: -
CDR3nt: TGTGCCAGCAGCTTATGGACAAAAGACGGCTATGGCTACACCTTC
CDR3aa: CASSLWTKDGYGYTF

d_gene: TRBD1
j_gene: TRBJ2-6
v_gene: TRBV3-1/TRBV3-2
abundance: -
CDR3nt: TGTGCCAGCAGGACAGGGGCTAGTGGGGCCAACGTCCTGACTTTC
CDR3aa: CASRTGASGANVLTF

d_gene: TRBD1
j_gene: TRBJ2-7
v_gene: TRBV13
abundance: -
CDR3nt: TGTGCCAGCAGCTCCTCACAGGGGTCCCTCTACGAGCAGTACTTC
CDR3aa: CASSSSQGSLYEQYF

d_gene: TRBD1
j_gene: TRBJ1-3
v_gene: TRBV7-9
abundance: -
CDR3nt: TGTGCCAGCAGCTTAACCGGACAGGGGGGTGGAGGAAACACCATATATTTT
CDR3aa: CASSLTGQGGGGNTIYF

d_gene: TRBD1
j_gene: TRBJ1-4
v_gene: TRBV5-1
abundance: -
CDR3nt: TGCGCCAGCAGCTTGAACGGACAGGGTGGCGAAAAACTGTTTTTT
CDR3aa: CASSLNGQGGEKLFF

d_gene: TRBD1
j_gene: TRBJ2-3
v_gene: TRBV7-9
abundance: -
CDR3nt: TGTGCCAGCAGCTTAGTAGCGGGACAGGGGAAAGATACGCAGTATTTT
CDR3aa: CASSLVAGQGKDTQYF

d_gene: -
j_gene: TRBJ1-6
v_gene: TRBV5-1
abundance: -
CDR3nt: TGCGCCAGCGGGACAACTCAGGGCAATTCACCCCTCCACTTT
CDR3aa: CASGTTQGNSPLHF

d_gene: -
j_gene: TRBJ1-3
v_gene: TRBV21-1
abundance: -
CDR3nt: TGTACGCGGGGAAATCCTGGAAACACCATATATTTT
CDR3aa: CTRGNPGNTIYF

d_gene: TRBD1
j_gene: TRBJ1-4
v_gene: TRBV2
abundance: once
CDR3nt: TGTGCCAGCAAGGGAGGGGGACAGCTTAATGAAAAACTGTTTTTT
CDR3aa: CASKGGGQLNEKLFF

d_gene: TRBD2
j_gene: TRBJ2-5
v_gene: TRBV12-5
abundance: -
CDR3nt: TGTGCTAGTGCCAGGGCTAGCGGGGGGCGGGAGACCCAGTACTTC
CDR3aa: CASARASGGRETQYF

d_gene: TRBD1
j_gene: TRBJ1-5
v_gene: TRBV2
abundance: -
CDR3nt: TGTGCCAGCAGTGATCCGGAACAGGGGAATCAGCCCCAGCATTTT
CDR3aa: CASSDPEQGNQPQHF

d_gene: TRBD1
j_gene: TRBJ2-7
v_gene: TRBV5-1
abundance: -
CDR3nt: TGCGCCAGCAGCCCTGGGACAGGGGATCGCGAGCAGTACTTC
CDR3aa: CASSPGTGDREQYF